The 15 T cell receptor beta chains in this list originate from one sample, sequenced in a study of cytomegalovirus exposure and HLA in healthy donors. A multiplex PCR was run with 60 Vbeta primers and 13 Jbeta primers. TCRdb's copy holds only in-frame clones and misses some; the assay was immunoSEQ multiplex PCR. The profile shows fewer than 100,000 clones, 55% to 80% of them singletons. The sample comprised PBMCs. The receptors originated from a female donor in good health and CMV-seronegative.

The V and J genes are TRBV12-5 and TRBJ1-1, with unresolved D. Germline V gene sequence: CDR1 LGHNT, CDR2 FRNRAP. The CDR3 consists of 13 residues. With 1 base removed from V and 1 base from J, the gap between germline ends came to 4 bases. The CDR3 bases are TGTGCTAGTGGTTTGGCAGGGAACACTGAAGCTTTCTTT. It codes for CASGLAGNTEAFF.

This rearrangement joins TRBV7-9 to TRBJ1-1; 8 positions match TRBD1. V lost 7 bases to trimming and J lost 3 bases; unmatched junction nucleotides: 4. Germline V gene lookup returns CDR1 SEHNR and CDR2 FQNEAQ (reference sequence). The CDR3 length is 13 residues. The CDR3, as DNA: TGTGCCAGCAAAAAGACAGGGGACACTGAAGCTTTCTTT. Its translation: CASKKTGDTEAFF.

J is TRBJ2-1 and V is TRBV10-2; tentative D call: TRBD2 (5 bases). The CDR3 length is 14 residues. V shed 6 bases and J shed 2 bases, with 11 bases lying between them. In germline, CDR1 is WSHSY, CDR2 SAAADI. In DNA form, the CDR3 reads TGCGCCAGCAGAAAGGAGGCGACCTACAATGAGCAGTTCTTC. Translated: CASRKEATYNEQFF.

This sequence joins TRBV27 and TRBJ2-7; D is uncertain. Trimming pared 6 bases from V and 5 bases from J, leaving 17 bases between. Per the germline V gene, CDR1 is MNHEY and CDR2 is SMNVEV (reference sequence). The CDR3 spans 14 residues. CDR3 sequence reads: CASRGSYSHHEQYF. In DNA, the CDR3 is TGTGCCAGCAGGGGTAGCTATTCCCACCACGAGCAGTACTTC.

The chain employs TRBV6-5 and TRBJ1-1; possible D gene TRBD1, 6 bases. Germline V gives CDR1 MNHEY, CDR2 SVGAGI. The CDR3 runs 14 residues. V lost 4 bases and J 4 bases, leaving 13 bases between the germline ends. The CDR3 DNA sequence: TGTGCCAGCAGTTTCCTCTCACAGGGCACTGAAGCTTTCTTT. Its protein product is CASSFLSQGTEAFF.

The V gene is TRBV13, the J gene TRBJ2-7; D is undetermined. The germline gives CDR1 PRHDT, CDR2 FYEKMQ (reference sequence). CDR3 size: 14 residues. V lost 4 bases, J lost 2 bases, and 12 bases lay in between. The CDR3 DNA reads as TGTGCCAGCAGCTCCCCCGCAGAAACCTACGAGCAGTACTTC. The encoded protein is CASSSPAETYEQYF.

The chain combines TRBV5-4 with TRBJ1-5; 11 bases agree with TRBD1. There are 14 residues in the CDR3. The ends lost 4 bases at V and 6 bases at J; junction bases unmatched: 3. Germline CDR1 reads SGHNT; CDR2 reads YYREEE (reference sequence). The CDR3 nucleotides are TGTGCCAGCAGCGTCGGGACAGGGGGTCAGCCCCAGCATTTT. Translation: CASSVGTGGQPQHF.

This clone was counted a single time. J is TRBJ2-3 and V is TRBV9; TRBD1 is a possible D gene (6 bases). The germline CDR1 and CDR2 sequences are SGDLS and YYNGEE. There are 14 residues in the CDR3. V lost 3 bases and J lost 1, with 9 bases in between. CDR3 nucleotide sequence: TGTGCCAGCAGCGCCAGGGGTGGCACAGATACGCAGTATTTT. The encoded protein is CASSARGGTDTQYF.

The rearrangement joins TRBV2 to TRBJ1-6, with TRBD1 identical over 9 bases. J was trimmed by 10 bases and V by 5 bases; bases with no gene match: 6. In germline, CDR1 is SNHLY, CDR2 FYNNEI. This CDR3 has 14 residues. The CDR3 spells CASSSGQGESPLHF. Here the CDR3 DNA reads TGTGCCAGCAGTTCGGGACAGGGCGAATCACCCCTCCACTTT.

DNA of the CDR3: TGTGCCAGCAGTGAAGATAAGCCCTACGAGCAGTACTTC. The encoded protein is CASSEDKPYEQYF. This chain connects TRBV2 to TRBJ2-7; D gene unclear. Germline V lookup: CDR1 SNHLY, CDR2 FYNNEI. The CDR3 sequence is 13 residues long. V was shortened by 1 base and J by 2 bases, with 6 bases between the two germline ends.

The V and J genes are TRBV6-6 and TRBJ2-7; 11 bases align to TRBD2. The CDR3 is 16 residues long. The germline gives CDR1 MNHNY, CDR2 SVGAGI (reference sequence). V was pared by 5 bases and J by 0 bases, with 6 bases of the junction left unmatched. The CDR3 region is CASSRLAGGFSYEQYF. Here the CDR3 DNA reads TGTGCCAGCAGTCGTCTAGCGGGAGGCTTCTCCTACGAGCAGTACTTC.

This clone was observed a handful of times. This chain joins TRBV10-1 and TRBJ2-1; TRBD2 agrees at 9 bases. The CDR3 spans 14 residues. V was pared by 5 bases and J by 9 bases, with 8 bases of the junction left unmatched. Germline V lookup: CDR1 WNHNN, CDR2 SYGVQD (reference sequence). CDR3 coding DNA: TGCGCCAGCAGTTTGGTGGCGGGAGGGGGTGAGCAGTTCTTC. Amino acids: CASSLVAGGGEQFF.

In its sample, this clone was seen a few times. This chain links TRBV7-2 with TRBJ2-1; possible D gene TRBD1, 6 bases. CDR1 is SGHTA and CDR2 is FQGNSA in the germline V gene. V lost 5 bases to trimming and J lost 4 bases, with 15 bases between them. This CDR3 has 15 amino acids. The CDR3 DNA follows: TGTGCCAGCAGCCTGGGGGTCCAGGGGTACAATGAGCAGTTCTTC. Translating it yields CASSLGVQGYNEQFF.

V and J are TRBV7-8 and TRBJ2-3; D is unresolved. Trimming cost V 4 bases and J 2 bases, with 10 bases left between them. The V gene's germline CDR1 is SGHVS and CDR2 FQNEAQ. The CDR3 covers 14 residues. The CDR3 sequence: CASSYTDLTDTQYF. The DNA for the CDR3 is TGTGCCAGCAGCTACACAGATCTCACAGATACGCAGTATTTT.

This clone appeared a few times. The chain has TRBV5-1 and TRBJ1-4, with TRBD1 identical over 7 bases. The germline V gene encodes CDR1 SGHRS and CDR2 YFSETQ. The trim removed 3 bases at V and 4 bases at J, leaving 3 bases unmatched. The CDR3 runs to 14 residues. The CDR3 DNA is TGCGCCAGCAGCTCGGGACAGATTAATGAAAAACTGTTTTTT. It yields the protein CASSSGQINEKLFF.